One and the same sample provided the 23 T cell receptor beta chains below, sequenced in a study of T cells in Graves' hyperthyroidism and ophthalmopathy. Amplification targeted TCR beta CDR3 regions from RNA transcripts. During a first-round RT-PCR of the TCR CDR3, the HTBI primer set was used. TCRdb reprocessed the multiplex PCR reads via MiXCR and lists one record per CDR3 protein. This sample has over 200,000 distinct CDR3 sequences; about a sixth occur once, and the top ten carry just under 45%. Sequencing was done on a sample of blood. All receptors come from a man aged 40-55 years with Graves' hyperthyroidism.

This clonotype appeared many times. The rearrangement links TRBV5-1 to TRBJ1-1, with 9 bases that match TRBD1. Germline CDR1 reads SGHRS; CDR2 reads YFSETQ. V trimming: 7 bases; J trimming: 1 base; junction bases outside the gene matches: 2. This CDR3 comprises 13 residues. In DNA, the CDR3 is TGCGCCAGCCAGGGACAGGGGAACACTGAAGCTTTCTTT. Residues: CASQGQGNTEAFF.

This clonotype has more than one count but fewer than ten. The chain uses TRBV4-3 and TRBJ1-1; D is undetermined. The CDR3 sequence is 11 residues long. V was clipped by 3 bases and J by 7 bases, with 6 bases between them. CDR1 and CDR2 (germline): LGHNA, YSLEER. CDR3 coding DNA: TGCGCCAGCAGCCAGGGGTATGAAGCTTTCTTT. The encoded protein is CASSQGYEAFF.

Worth noting for this clonotype: Being one base from a much bigger clone, this may be a read error. The gene calls are TRBV11-2 and TRBJ2-3; D is possibly TRBD2 (6 bases). CDR1 SGHAT and CDR2 FQNNGV come from the germline V gene. This CDR3 region has 15 residues. CDR3 nucleotide sequence: TGTGCCTGCAGCTTAGGAGGAGGGCGCACAGATACGCAGTATTTT. Translated: CACSLGGGRTDTQYF.

This clonotype was detected ten times or more. The V call is TRBV6-1, the J call TRBJ1-5, with D unclear. The CDR3 extends over 15 amino acids. Germline CDR1 is MNHNS and CDR2 is SASEGT. V was clipped by 4 bases and J by 3 bases, with 13 bases between them. The CDR3 region has the DNA TGTGCCAGCAGTGCCCCCGGGAGCCACAATCAGCCCCAGCATTTT. Its translation is CASSAPGSHNQPQHF.

This clonotype was seen ten or more times. The CDR3 sequence is CASSLQGAAGANVLTF. The DNA for the CDR3 is TGTGCCAGCAGCTTACAGGGGGCGGCTGGGGCCAACGTCCTGACTTTC. This sequence joins TRBV7-9 and TRBJ2-6; 8 bases match TRBD1. This CDR3 has 16 residues. The J segment lost 2 bases and the V segment lost 2 bases, leaving 2 bases of the junction unmatched. The germline CDR1 and CDR2 sequences are SEHNR and FQNEAQ (reference sequence).

This clonotype was counted many times. The rearrangement joins TRBV6-1 to TRBJ2-7, with TRBD2 matching over 12 bases. Germline CDR1 and CDR2: MNHNS and SASEGT. Losses at the gene ends were 5 bases for V and 3 bases for J; bases not matched to a gene: 2. This CDR3 spans 14 amino acids. CDR3 sequence reads: CASSQTSGGYEQYF. As DNA, the CDR3 is TGTGCCAGCAGTCAGACTAGCGGGGGCTACGAGCAGTACTTC.

The V and J genes are TRBV7-9 and TRBJ2-1, with 10 bases identical to TRBD1. CDR1 and CDR2 from the germline V gene are SEHNR and FQNEAQ (reference sequence). The V gene end was trimmed by 5 bases and the J gene end by 8 bases; junction bases not matched to a gene: 9. This CDR3 has 15 residues. For the CDR3, the DNA is TGTGCCAGCAGCCCAGGGACAGGGGCTCGGCATGAGCAGTTCTTC. As protein: CASSPGTGARHEQFF.

J is TRBJ2-1 and V is TRBV20-1; D is undetermined. The CDR3 sequence is 14 residues long. Germline V gene lookup returns CDR1 DFQATT and CDR2 SNEGSKA (reference sequence). V was trimmed by 2 bases and J by 0 bases, leaving 8 bases between them. The CDR3 reads CSARPFDSYNEQFF. CDR3 nucleotides: TGCAGTGCTAGACCATTTGACTCCTACAATGAGCAGTTCTTC.

There are many counts of this clonotype. V and J are TRBV20-1 and TRBJ1-1, with TRBD1 identical over 7 bases. Germline V lookup: CDR1 DFQATT, CDR2 SNEGSKA (reference sequence). The CDR3 is 12 amino acids. The J segment lost 3 bases and the V segment lost 6 bases, leaving 4 bases of the junction unmatched. CDR3 in amino acids: CSARQGYTEAFF. CDR3 nucleotide sequence: TGCAGTGCCAGACAGGGATACACTGAAGCTTTCTTT.

The chain links TRBV2 to TRBJ2-3, with 7 bases lining up with TRBD1. The germline V gene has CDR1 SNHLY and CDR2 FYNNEI. CDR3 length: 22 residues. V trimming: 8 bases; J trimming: 2 bases; junction bases outside the gene matches: 31. In DNA, the CDR3 is TGTGCCAGCGGAAGGGAGAGTTCCCCTGGAGAGCAACAGGGGCGATACACAGATACGCAGTATTTT. The encoded protein is CASGRESSPGEQQGRYTDTQYF.

This clonotype has at least ten counts. The rearrangement joins TRBV2 to TRBJ2-5; D gene uncertain. The V end lost 6 bases, the J end lost 0 bases, and 8 bases lay between the germline ends. The CDR3 is 13 amino acids. The germline V gene encodes CDR1 SNHLY and CDR2 FYNNEI. This CDR3 is CASRLGYQETQYF. DNA of the CDR3: TGTGCCAGCAGATTGGGTTACCAAGAGACCCAGTACTTC.

This clonotype was picked up many times. The chain has TRBV11-3 and TRBJ2-2, with D perhaps TRBD1 (6 bases). Germline CDR1 SGHNT, CDR2 YENEEA. This CDR3 is 17 amino acids long. The germline V and J ends were trimmed by 0 bases and 4 bases, with 15 bases remaining between them. This CDR3 reads CASSLDLGALGTGELFF. CDR3 DNA sequence: TGTGCCAGCAGCTTAGACCTGGGGGCGCTTGGCACCGGGGAGCTGTTTTTT.

This clonotype was recorded a few times. The chain is built from TRBV9 and TRBJ1-2; D possibly corresponds to TRBD1 (5 bases). V gave up 2 bases and J gave up 4 bases, with 12 bases separating them. The CDR3 is 14 amino acids. In germline, CDR1 is SGDLS, CDR2 YYNGEE. The CDR3 spells CASSVGPTVYGYTF. The DNA for the CDR3 is TGTGCCAGCAGCGTGGGACCTACCGTCTATGGCTACACCTTC.

There are many counts of this clonotype. The gene calls are TRBV5-1 and TRBJ1-1; tentatively, D is TRBD1 (5 bases). CDR1 is SGHRS, CDR2 YFSETQ, per germline. The CDR3 is 15 residues long. The V and J ends lost 0 bases and 2 bases respectively, with 11 bases between them. The DNA for the CDR3 is TGCGCCAGCAGCTTGGACGTGGGGGTAAACACTGAAGCTTTCTTT. Encoded protein: CASSLDVGVNTEAFF.

This clonotype was seen at least ten times. CDR3 coding DNA: TGTGCCAGCAGTTTGATGGGACAGGGGGGTCAAGAGACCCAGTACTTC. Translation: CASSLMGQGGQETQYF. The genes are TRBV27 and TRBJ2-5, with 11 bases fitting TRBD1. Germline CDR1 MNHEY, CDR2 SMNVEV (reference sequence). V lost 3 bases and J lost 2; bases outside the gene matches: 5. This CDR3 is built from 16 residues.

On this clonotype: A much bigger clone sits one base away, suggesting this may be a read error. The chain joins TRBV3-1 to TRBJ2-1; D is unclear. This CDR3 has 14 residues. V gave up 4 bases and J gave up 6 bases, with 13 bases separating them. Germline CDR1 reads LGHDT; CDR2 reads YNNKEL (reference sequence). This CDR3 reads CASSRFRACNEQFF. CDR3 DNA: TGTGCCAGCAGCCGCTTCCGGGCCTGCAATGAGCAGTTCTTC.

The table lists this clonotype with many counts. The chain combines TRBV7-8 with TRBJ1-5; the match to TRBD1 covers 10 bases. The CDR3 consists of 17 residues. J was trimmed by 1 base and V by 6 bases; bases with no gene match: 9. Germline CDR1 is SGHVS and CDR2 is FQNEAQ. CDR3 nucleotides: TGTGCCAGCAGTTACCGACAGGGGGCGGTCAGCAATCAGCCCCAGCATTTT. Protein sequence: CASSYRQGAVSNQPQHF.

This clonotype was counted at least ten times. This chain uses TRBV20-1 with TRBJ1-4; possibly TRBD1 for D (6 bases). Per germline, CDR1 DFQATT and CDR2 SNEGSKA (reference sequence). The CDR3 length is 16 residues. Trimming removed 5 bases from V and 2 bases from J, with 18 bases in between. CDR3 bases: TGCAGTGCTGGACTGTCGGGGGCCAGGACTAATGAAAAACTGTTTTTT. It encodes CSAGLSGARTNEKLFF.

This clonotype was observed at least ten times. The gene calls are TRBV7-6 and TRBJ2-7; D unclear. The CDR3 is made up of 13 amino acids. Germline V gives CDR1 SGHVS, CDR2 FNYEAQ. The V end lost 3 bases, the J end lost 2 bases, and 8 bases lay between the germline ends. CDR3 sequence: CASSLGRTYEQYF. The CDR3 nucleotides read TGTGCCAGCAGCTTGGGCCGCACCTACGAGCAGTACTTC.

This clonotype has ten or more counts. The chain carries TRBV20-1 and TRBJ2-1; TRBD2 aligns across 15 bases. The germline CDR1 and CDR2 sequences are DFQATT and SNEGSKA (reference sequence). The CDR3 is made up of 13 amino acids. The CDR3 is CRVGLAGGNEQFF. CDR3 sequence (DNA): TGCAGGGTGGGACTAGCGGGAGGCAATGAGCAGTTCTTC.

There are a few counts of this clonotype. This chain links TRBV2 with TRBJ2-1; 11 bases fit TRBD2. Germline loops: CDR1 SNHLY, CDR2 FYNNEI. V lost 1 base to trimming and J lost 7 bases; unmatched junction nucleotides: 3. This CDR3 comprises 15 residues. The CDR3 bases are TGTGCCAGCAGTGAAGATAGCGGGGGGGGGAATGAGCAGTTCTTC. Its protein product is CASSEDSGGGNEQFF.

In its sample, this clonotype was seen many times. The chain combines TRBV7-2 with TRBJ2-5; no reliable D call. The germline V and J ends were trimmed by 3 bases and 1 base, with 9 bases remaining between them. This CDR3 has 14 amino acids. CDR1 and CDR2 from the germline V gene are SGHTA and FQGNSA. DNA of the CDR3: TGTGCCAGCAGCTTTGGTTTCCGCCAAGAGACCCAGTACTTC. As protein: CASSFGFRQETQYF.

This clonotype was seen many times. V and J are TRBV15 and TRBJ2-3; D uncertain. The CDR3 spans 15 residues. From germline, CDR1 is LNHNV and CDR2 YYDKDF (reference sequence). V was clipped by 3 bases and J by 6 bases, with 16 bases between them. CDR3 nucleotide sequence: TGTGCCACCAGCAGCCAAGAGGCGCAGTGGGATACGCAGTATTTT. It specifies CATSSQEAQWDTQYF.